The 20 T cell receptor beta chains presented below share a single source sample, sequenced in a study of blood T cell repertoires in COVID-19. The assay was immunoSEQ multiplex PCR, and TCRdb's table has in-frame clones only and misses some. The sample consists of approximately 260,000 clones, approximately 79% of them appearing once. Source material: PBMCs or T cells enriched from blood (not recorded which). Receptor source: a man younger than 45 with acute COVID-19.

V gene TRBV18 combines with J gene TRBJ2-1; possibly TRBD1 for D (6 bases). Trimming cost V 6 bases and J 4 bases, with 10 bases left between them. Germline V gene lookup returns CDR1 KGHSH and CDR2 LQKENI. This CDR3 has 13 amino acids. The chain's CDR3 is CASSSGVYNEQFF. CDR3 in DNA: TGTGCCAGCTCCTCAGGGGTGTACAATGAGCAGTTCTTC.

This chain uses TRBV9 with TRBJ1-3; 12 nucleotides align to TRBD1. The germline CDR1 and CDR2 sequences are SGDLS and YYNGEE. V dropped 1 base and J dropped 4; count of bases not matched to a gene: 6. The CDR3 contains 17 residues. The CDR3 loop is CASSVKGQGAYGNTIYF. The CDR3, as DNA: TGTGCCAGCAGCGTAAAGGGACAGGGGGCTTACGGAAACACCATATATTTT. Looking up the rest from reference TRBV9 and TRBJ1-3 gives the full variable domain: DSGVTQTPKHLITATGQRVTLRCSPRSGDLSVYWYQQSLDQGLQFLIQYYNGEERAKGNILERFSAQQFPDLHSELNLSSLELGDSALYFCASSVKGQGAYGNTIYFGEGSWLTVV.

The count of this clone is one. Other DNA sequences from this sample encode an identical CDR3 as well. This rearrangement joins TRBV18 to TRBJ2-3; 11 bases fit TRBD2. The CDR3 has 16 amino acids. CDR1 KGHSH and CDR2 LQKENI come from the germline V gene. V was clipped by 3 bases and J by 2 bases; unmatched bases: 4. The CDR3 protein is CASSPLAGGFTDTQYF. The CDR3, as DNA: TGTGCCAGCTCACCTCTAGCGGGGGGTTTCACAGATACGCAGTATTTT.

The V call is TRBV14, the J call TRBJ2-3; 15 bases fit TRBD2. Germline V gene lookup returns CDR1 SGHDN and CDR2 FVKESK. V was pared by 2 bases and J by 1 base, with 7 bases of the junction left unmatched. The CDR3 extends over 19 amino acids. As DNA, the CDR3 is TGTGCCAGCAGCCAATCCGGGACTAGCGGGGGGCCCCGCACAGATACGCAGTATTTT. This codes for CASSQSGTSGGPRTDTQYF.

This clone was detected once. The rearrangement links TRBV5-4 to TRBJ1-6; D is uncertain. Trimming pared 0 bases from V and 11 bases from J, leaving 15 bases between. In germline, CDR1 is SGHNT, CDR2 YYREEE (reference sequence). There are 15 residues in the CDR3. The CDR3: CASSLASTMGTPLHF. Here the CDR3 DNA reads TGTGCCAGCAGCTTGGCATCGACTATGGGAACACCCCTCCACTTT.

V usage is TRBV29-1 and J usage is TRBJ2-1; 7 bases match TRBD2. The ends lost 4 bases at V and 1 base at J; junction bases unmatched: 7. The germline V gene has CDR1 SQVTM and CDR2 ANQGSEA. The CDR3 sequence is 15 residues long. The CDR3 DNA reads as TGCAGCGTTGTCCCCCGGACTAGGTCCTACAATGAGCAGTTCTTC. This gives the protein CSVVPRTRSYNEQFF.

The genes are TRBV7-8 and TRBJ1-6; 7 bases match TRBD1. V gave up 3 bases and J gave up 5 bases; unmatched junction bases: 1. Germline-derived CDR1 and CDR2 are SGHVS and FQNEAQ. This CDR3 has 14 residues. This chain's CDR3 is CASSLDRNNSPLHF. The CDR3 DNA reads TGTGCCAGCAGCTTGGACAGGAATAATTCACCCCTCCACTTT.

The CDR3 nucleotides are TGTGCCAGCAGCCCCGCCGGGACAGGGGGCGAGCAGTACGTC. Translating it yields CASSPAGTGGEQYV. The chain carries TRBV6-5 and TRBJ2-7, with 11 bases lining up with TRBD1. Germline assignment: CDR1 MNHEY and CDR2 SVGAGI. Trimming removed 6 bases from V and 6 bases from J; junction bases left unmatched: 7. The length of the CDR3 is 14 residues.

The V gene is TRBV30, the J gene TRBJ2-2; 9 nucleotides align to TRBD2. The V segment lost 4 bases and the J segment 1 base; nucleotides outside the gene matches: 1. The CDR3 is made up of 14 amino acids. CDR1 is GTSNPN and CDR2 is SVGIG in the germline V gene (reference sequence). CDR3 protein: CAWKTSGNTGELFF. The DNA of the CDR3 is TGTGCCTGGAAGACTAGCGGGAACACCGGGGAGCTGTTTTTT.

The chain combines TRBV11-2 with TRBJ1-6, with a tentative D call TRBD1 (5 bases). This CDR3 comprises 15 residues. Germline loops: CDR1 SGHAT, CDR2 FQNNGV. The germline V and J ends were trimmed by 6 bases and 10 bases, with 19 bases remaining between them. The CDR3 region has the DNA TGTGCCAGCAGGTTCGCCGTGGGGGGAAGATCACCCCTCCACTTT. Amino acid sequence: CASRFAVGGRSPLHF.

The V call is TRBV24-1, the J call TRBJ2-5, with D possibly TRBD1 on 6 matching bases. V was pared by 4 bases and J by 4 bases, with 15 bases between. This CDR3 is 15 amino acids long. Germline V CDR1 and CDR2: KGHDR, SFDVKD. The CDR3 sequence: CATSEAQGDVETQYF. In DNA, the CDR3 is TGTGCCACCAGTGAAGCACAGGGCGACGTAGAGACCCAGTACTTC.

This sequence joins TRBV5-4 and TRBJ1-1, with D perhaps TRBD1 (5 bases). Looked up from germline, CDR1 is SGHNT and CDR2 is YYREEE (reference sequence). Trimming removed 3 bases from V and 11 bases from J, with 14 bases in between. CDR3 size: 12 residues. The CDR3 DNA reads as TGTGCCAGCAGCTCCCTTCAGGGTTCGGCTTTCTTT. Amino acids: CASSSLQGSAFF.

This rearrangement joins TRBV29-1 to TRBJ2-3; possible D gene TRBD1, 6 bases. The CDR3 covers 15 residues. The germline gives CDR1 SQVTM, CDR2 ANQGSEA. Trimming pared 2 bases from V and 4 bases from J, leaving 16 bases between. CDR3 sequence (DNA): TGCAGCGTTGAATTGACCAGGGCAGGGGCAGATACGCAGTATTTT. This encodes CSVELTRAGADTQYF.

This clone has a handful of counts. The chain joins TRBV6-5 to TRBJ2-5; 7 positions agree with TRBD1. Germline assignment: CDR1 MNHEY and CDR2 SVGAGI. This CDR3 region has 15 residues. After removal of 5 bases from V and 3 bases from J, the junction contained 9 bases not matched to a gene. The CDR3 is CASSKFEGTEETQYF. CDR3 coding DNA: TGTGCCAGCAGTAAGTTCGAAGGGACAGAAGAGACCCAGTACTTC.

V and J are TRBV19 and TRBJ2-7; TRBD1 aligns across 8 bases. The CDR3 is 15 amino acids. Germline CDR1 and CDR2: LNHDA and SQIVND (reference sequence). V was clipped by 3 bases and J by 2 bases; unmatched bases: 6. In DNA form, the CDR3 reads TGTGCCAGTAGTATCGGGACAGGAGCAGCCTACGAGCAGTACGTC. Protein product: CASSIGTGAAYEQYV.

This chain uses TRBV18 with TRBJ2-2; D not certain. Germline CDR1 is KGHSH and CDR2 is LQKENI. Trimming left V 5 bases short and J 2 bases short, with 6 bases between. CDR3 length: 13 residues. The CDR3 protein is CASSVLNTGELFF. For the CDR3, the DNA is TGTGCCAGCTCAGTACTTAACACCGGGGAGCTGTTTTTT.

The chain joins TRBV5-1 to TRBJ1-1; a weak D match, TRBD1 (6 bases). The CDR3 has 18 residues. V was pared by 2 bases and J by 0 bases, with 20 bases between. Germline values: CDR1 SGHRS, CDR2 YFSETQ. The CDR3 nucleotides are TGCGCCAGCAGCTTAGGGACACTTCACAGCGGCATGAACACTGAAGCTTTCTTT. It translates to CASSLGTLHSGMNTEAFF.

The J gene is TRBJ1-1, the V gene TRBV20-1; D unclear. CDR1 DFQATT and CDR2 SNEGSKA come from the germline V gene (reference sequence). This CDR3 has 11 residues. Trimming shortened V by 1 base and J by 4 bases, and 4 bases separated the two germline ends. This CDR3 reads CSARAGTEAFF. The CDR3 DNA follows: TGCAGTGCTAGAGCCGGCACTGAAGCTTTCTTT.

This sequence joins TRBV2 and TRBJ2-1; D is perhaps TRBD2 (5 bases). V lost 7 bases and J 4 bases, leaving 8 bases between the germline ends. This CDR3 is 12 amino acids long. Germline-derived CDR1 and CDR2 are SNHLY and FYNNEI. The CDR3 loop is CASTRGYNEQFF. The CDR3 DNA is TGTGCCAGCACCCGGGGTTACAATGAGCAGTTCTTC.

The V and J genes are TRBV7-9 and TRBJ1-3; 8 bases line up with TRBD1. This CDR3 spans 15 amino acids. Germline V CDR1 and CDR2: SEHNR, FQNEAQ (reference sequence). V lost 3 bases to trimming and J lost 2 bases; unmatched junction nucleotides: 3. For the CDR3, the DNA is TGTGCCAGCAGCTTTCAGGGGGCGACTGGAAACACCATATATTTT. Amino acid sequence: CASSFQGATGNTIYF.